This TCR beta chain comes out of a study of human T cells and chemical hapten exposure. Overall study context: The scalp of each patient received a weekly diphenylcyclopropenone dose for the full approximately 26-week study.

The time point denotes: patch test 1, 2 weeks after DPC sensitization. Treatment in this sample: therapeutic diphenylcyclopropenone sensitization with weekly scalp DPC. Extraction of total RNA was performed on unfractionated whole blood. Ten or more counts support this clonotype. What it binds is not known. The J segment lost 7 bases and the V segment lost 5 bases, leaving 6 bases of the junction unmatched. Germline assignment: CDR1 SGHTA and CDR2 FQGTGA. CDR3 length: 15 residues. Overall study results and limits: Against controls, expanded TCRs gave rise to significantly more large CDR3 similarity clusters.

In the study's own analysis: Sample TCR counts, which ranged from about 23,224 to 750,000, had a median of roughly 96,000. TCRdb fed the RACE reads into MiXCR, producing one record per CDR3 protein. The V and J calls, along with clone size, are taken from TCRdb and not from the paper's own processing. This table has about 360,000 distinct CDR3 sequences, around 7% appearing once. V usage is TRBV7-3 and J usage is TRBJ2-3, with 13 bases fitting TRBD2. The sequence was obtained from a young woman with alopecia areata. Some clones in this sample may be carry-over from other donors' samples. The source material was whole blood, sampled in connection with sensitization to the hapten diphenylcyclopropenone (DPC). The CDR3: CASSPGLAGDHTQYF. DNA of the CDR3: TGTGCCAGCAGCCCCGGACTAGCGGGGGATCATACGCAGTATTTT.